This record covers a single TCR beta chain. Its antigen is unknown. This sample stems from a study of beta chain features in type 1 diabetes. Points from the study as a whole: When Type 1 diabetes patients were examined, their TCRB CDR3s proved moderately but significantly shorter in all four CD4+ subsets. Individuals with type 1 diabetes displayed fewer insertions and more deletions at VDJ junctions.

V shed 3 bases, J shed 2 bases, and the junction held 11 bases outside the gene matches. Germline values: CDR1 LNHDA, CDR2 SQIVND (reference sequence). The CDR3 extends over 17 amino acids. Every bit of the isolated RNA underwent reverse transcription, so sequencing read expressed TCRB transcripts. The data were produced by immunoSEQ multiplex PCR, yet TCRdb's version contains in-frame clones alone and is incomplete. The repertoire holds over 650,000 clones, with around 15% as singletons. Material: naive CD4+ T cells from blood. The receptor's source is a man younger than 35 with type 1 diabetes. The rearrangement joins TRBV19 to TRBJ2-5; TRBD2 matches 8 bases. CDR3 residues: CASSIDGRAGGQETQYF. The CDR3 DNA sequence: TGTGCCAGTAGTATTGATGGTCGGGCGGGAGGTCAAGAGACCCAGTACTTC. Filled out from reference TRBV19 and TRBJ2-5, the complete variable domain reads DGGITQSPKYLFRKEGQNVTLSCEQNLNHDAMYWYRQDPGQGLRLIYYSQIVNDFQKGDIAEGYSVSREKKESFPLTVTSAQKNPTAFYLCASSIDGRAGGQETQYFGPGTRLLVL.